Presented here are 15 T cell receptor beta chains from one specimen sequenced in a study of T cell changes during pregnancy in multiple sclerosis. Produced via immunoSEQ multiplex PCR; TCRdb's table is partial and in-frame only. Of about 84,000 clones listed, over 85% are singletons. The sample consisted of peripheral blood, taken in the second trimester of pregnancy. The receptors here all came from a female donor in good health, enrolled as a control in a pregnancy study.

The gene calls are TRBV15 and TRBJ2-1; 10 bases fit TRBD2. The germline V gene encodes CDR1 LNHNV and CDR2 YYDKDF (reference sequence). There are 16 residues in the CDR3. V dropped 5 bases and J dropped 3; count of bases not matched to a gene: 7. The CDR3, as DNA: TGTGCCACCAGCTTTGGGGCTAGCGGGGGCTACAATGAGCAGTTCTTC. Its translation is CATSFGASGGYNEQFF.

The J gene is TRBJ2-7, the V gene TRBV5-8; 10 bases are a match to TRBD1. CDR1 SGHTS and CDR2 YDEGEE come from the germline V gene. The CDR3 is 15 amino acids. The junction had 7 bases not matched to a gene; V was cut back by 4 bases and J by 3 bases. The DNA of the CDR3 is TGTGCCAGCAGCCCTCGGGACAGGGGATTCTACGAGCAGTACTTC. Amino acid sequence: CASSPRDRGFYEQYF.

The V gene is TRBV6-5, the J gene TRBJ2-5; 10 bases are shared with TRBD2. Germline trimming cut 6 bases from V and 5 bases from J; bases unmatched to any gene: 9. Germline CDR1 MNHEY, CDR2 SVGAGI. There are 15 residues in the CDR3. CDR3 DNA: TGTGCCAGCAGACCCCTAGCGGGAGCAGCGGAGACCCAGTACTTC. It specifies CASRPLAGAAETQYF.

The rearrangement uses TRBV5-6 and TRBJ2-3; 8 bases fit TRBD2. In germline, CDR1 is SGHDT, CDR2 YYEEEE. J gave up 6 bases and V 5 bases, and 14 bases lay outside the gene matches. This CDR3 has 16 amino acids. The CDR3 loop is CASSNARREAFDTQYF. The DNA for the CDR3 is TGTGCCAGCAGTAACGCTAGGCGGGAGGCTTTCGATACGCAGTATTTT.

V gene TRBV28 combines with J gene TRBJ1-2, with TRBD1 matching 10 bases. This CDR3 spans 18 amino acids. Per the germline V gene, CDR1 is MDHEN and CDR2 is SYDVKM. The J segment lost 8 bases and the V segment lost 3 bases, leaving 18 bases of the junction unmatched. The CDR3 DNA follows: TGTGCCAGCAGTTTTTGGCACTCGGGACAGGGGTTTGAACGGGGCTACACCTTC. Translated, it gives CASSFWHSGQGFERGYTF.

Comment on this clone: In the same sample, other DNA sequences code for this CDR3. This chain connects TRBV5-1 to TRBJ2-2; perhaps TRBD1 as D (5 bases). CDR1 and CDR2 (germline): SGHRS, YFSETQ. V was cut by 4 bases and J by 6 bases, with 16 bases left in between. The CDR3 extends over 15 amino acids. In DNA, the CDR3 is TGCGCCAGCAGCAGCTTCCCGACAGAATCCGGGGAGCTGTTTTTT. Translation gives CASSSFPTESGELFF.

The J gene is TRBJ1-3, the V gene TRBV28; possible D gene TRBD1, 6 bases. CDR3 size: 19 residues. The ends were cut back, 4 bases at V and 0 bases at J, with 22 bases in the middle. From germline, CDR1 is MDHEN and CDR2 SYDVKM. CDR3 coding DNA: TGTGCCAGCAGTTCAAACAGTGCGACAGGCGAAAGCTCTGGAAACACCATATATTTT. It is translated as CASSSNSATGESSGNTIYF.

The chain has TRBV10-3 and TRBJ2-1; D is uncertain. With 7 bases removed from V and 9 bases from J, the gap between germline ends came to 16 bases. The CDR3 has 13 residues. Per the germline V gene, CDR1 is ENHRY and CDR2 is SYGVKD. In DNA form, the CDR3 reads TGTGCCATCAATGTCGAATTTACGGGTGAGCAGTTCTTC. Translation gives CAINVEFTGEQFF.

The chain combines TRBV4-1 with TRBJ1-5; D might be TRBD1 (5 bases). V was pared by 1 base and J by 7 bases, with 8 bases between. CDR3 length: 13 residues. Germline V gene lookup returns CDR1 MGHRA and CDR2 YSYEKL. The CDR3 nucleotides are TGCGCCAGCAGCCAAGGACAGAGCCAGCCCCAGCATTTT. Residues: CASSQGQSQPQHF.

This chain connects TRBV5-1 to TRBJ2-5; D not certain. Trimming shortened V by 0 bases and J by 7 bases, and 13 bases separated the two germline ends. This CDR3 comprises 14 residues. Germline CDR1 and CDR2: SGHRS and YFSETQ. The CDR3 DNA reads TGCGCCAGCAGCTTGGATGACACTTCCCGGACCCAGTACTTC. This gives the protein CASSLDDTSRTQYF.

CDR3 in DNA: TGCGCCACCGGTCTGCGCTACGAGCAGTACTTC. As protein: CATGLRYEQYF. This chain uses TRBV10-2 with TRBJ2-7; no definite D call. The CDR3 runs 11 residues. The germline V gene encodes CDR1 WSHSY and CDR2 SAAADI. V was cut by 10 bases and J by 3 bases, with 10 bases left in between.

This chain links TRBV7-9 with TRBJ2-2; D may be TRBD2 (5 bases). With 4 bases removed from V and 2 bases from J, the gap between germline ends came to 14 bases. This CDR3 is 16 amino acids long. Germline CDR1 is SEHNR and CDR2 is FQNEAQ (reference sequence). The CDR3 bases are TGTGCCAGCAGCTGGGTTGGGGAGATTAACACCGGGGAGCTGTTTTTT. Translating gives CASSWVGEINTGELFF.

The genes are TRBV6-5 and TRBJ1-2; 9 positions match TRBD1. V shed 6 bases, J shed 6 bases, and the junction held 5 bases outside the gene matches. Germline assignment: CDR1 MNHEY and CDR2 SVGAGI. The CDR3 has 13 residues. This CDR3 reads CASRMTGGNGYTF. In DNA form, the CDR3 reads TGTGCCAGCAGGATGACAGGGGGGAATGGCTACACCTTC.

The chain couples TRBV7-6 to TRBJ2-2, with D possibly TRBD2 on 6 matching bases. The CDR3 length is 15 residues. V dropped 4 bases and J dropped 5 bases, with 14 bases sitting between them. Germline CDR1 SGHVS, CDR2 FNYEAQ. CDR3 DNA sequence: TGTGCCAGCAGCTCTCCTTGGGGGAGGACCGGGGAGCTGTTTTTT. This codes for CASSSPWGRTGELFF.

The chain recombines TRBV5-1 with TRBJ2-2; D perhaps matches TRBD2 (5 bases). Deletions cut 3 bases from V and 8 bases from J, with 17 bases between. Germline V gene lookup returns CDR1 SGHRS and CDR2 YFSETQ. The CDR3 runs to 15 residues. DNA of the CDR3: TGCGCCAGCAGCTCTTTCACTAGTTTTACGGGGGAGCTGTTTTTT. Amino acid sequence: CASSSFTSFTGELFF.